The sequence of this T cell receptor (beta chain) was determined in a study of T cell repertoires in cytomegalovirus infection. About the study: Matching HLA type, along with CMV infection, was indicated by public TCR beta signatures. Overall study results and limits: CMV carriers having the relevant HLA were flagged by cumulative public TCR beta family frequency. Clonotypes of TCR beta that were HLA-C-restricted and CMV-specific dominated the ex vivo response.

CDR3 length: 15 amino acids. Unmatched junction bases numbered 8, after V lost 6 bases and J lost 4 bases. Looked up from germline, CDR1 is MNHNS and CDR2 is SASEGT. This clonotype was counted many times. Its antigen is currently unknown. TCRdb itself ran the reads through MiXCR, one entry per CDR3 protein. The sample carries a few hundred thousand distinct CDR3 sequences, roughly 16% recorded once. This chain joins TRBV6-1 and TRBJ2-3; 9 positions agree with TRBD2. The TCR sequence derives from a human donor in good health (CMV status not recorded). Some clones in this sample may be carry-over from other donors' samples. The sequencing input was PBMCs. The CDR3 here is CASRPQRGDADTQYF. The CDR3 region has the DNA TGTGCCAGCAGACCCCAGCGGGGGGACGCAGATACGCAGTATTTT.